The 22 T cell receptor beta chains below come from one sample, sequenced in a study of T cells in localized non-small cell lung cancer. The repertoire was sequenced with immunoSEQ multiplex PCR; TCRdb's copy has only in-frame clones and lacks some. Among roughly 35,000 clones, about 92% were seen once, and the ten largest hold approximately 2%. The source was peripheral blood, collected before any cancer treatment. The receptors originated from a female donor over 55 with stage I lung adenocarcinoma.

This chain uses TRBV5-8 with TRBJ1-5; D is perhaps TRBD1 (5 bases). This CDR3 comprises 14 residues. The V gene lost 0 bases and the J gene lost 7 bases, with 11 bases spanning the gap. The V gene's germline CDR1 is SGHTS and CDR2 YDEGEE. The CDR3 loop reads CASSLGTFPQPQHF. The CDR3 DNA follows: TGTGCCAGCAGCTTGGGGACATTTCCGCAGCCCCAGCATTTT. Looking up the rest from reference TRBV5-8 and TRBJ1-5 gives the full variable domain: EAGVTQSPTHLIKTRGQQATLRCSPISGHTSVYWYQQALGLGLQFLLWYDEGEERNRGNFPPRFSGRQFPNYSSELNVNALELEDSALYLCASSLGTFPQPQHFGDGTRLSIL.

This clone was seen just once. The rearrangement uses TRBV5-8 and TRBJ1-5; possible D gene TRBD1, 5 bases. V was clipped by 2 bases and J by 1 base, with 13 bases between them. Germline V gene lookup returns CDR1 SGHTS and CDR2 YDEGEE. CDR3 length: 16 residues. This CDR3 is CASSFRGAGSNQPQHF. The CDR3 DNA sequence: TGTGCCAGCAGCTTCCGGGGCGCGGGAAGCAATCAGCCCCAGCATTTT.

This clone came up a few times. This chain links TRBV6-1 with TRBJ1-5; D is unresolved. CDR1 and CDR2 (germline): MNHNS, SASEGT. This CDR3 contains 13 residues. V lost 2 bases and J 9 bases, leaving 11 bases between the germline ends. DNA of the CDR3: TGTGCCAGCAGTGAATCGGAACAATTGCCCCAGCATTTT. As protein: CASSESEQLPQHF.

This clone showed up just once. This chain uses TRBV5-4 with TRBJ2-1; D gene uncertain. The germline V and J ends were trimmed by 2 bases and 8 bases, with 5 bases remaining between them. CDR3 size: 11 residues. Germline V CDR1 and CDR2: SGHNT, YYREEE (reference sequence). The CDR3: CASSLRDEQFF. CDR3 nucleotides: TGTGCCAGCAGCTTACGCGATGAGCAGTTCTTC.

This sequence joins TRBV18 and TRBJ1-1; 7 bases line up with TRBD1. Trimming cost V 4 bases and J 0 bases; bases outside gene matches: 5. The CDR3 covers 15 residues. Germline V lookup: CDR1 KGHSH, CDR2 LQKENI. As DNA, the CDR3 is TGTGCCAGCTCACAGAGCAGGGGGTTGAACACTGAAGCTTTCTTT. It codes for CASSQSRGLNTEAFF.

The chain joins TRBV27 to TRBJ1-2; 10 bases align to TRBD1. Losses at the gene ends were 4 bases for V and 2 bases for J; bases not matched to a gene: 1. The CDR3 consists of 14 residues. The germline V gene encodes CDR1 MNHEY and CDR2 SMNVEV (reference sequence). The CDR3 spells CASSSGQGNYGYTF. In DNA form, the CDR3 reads TGTGCCAGCAGTTCGGGACAGGGGAACTATGGCTACACCTTC.

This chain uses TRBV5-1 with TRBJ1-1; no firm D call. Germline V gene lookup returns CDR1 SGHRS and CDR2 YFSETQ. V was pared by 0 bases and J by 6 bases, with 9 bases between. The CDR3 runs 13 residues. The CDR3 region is CASSLDLYSEAFF. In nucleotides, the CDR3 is TGCGCCAGCAGCTTGGACCTGTACTCTGAAGCTTTCTTT.

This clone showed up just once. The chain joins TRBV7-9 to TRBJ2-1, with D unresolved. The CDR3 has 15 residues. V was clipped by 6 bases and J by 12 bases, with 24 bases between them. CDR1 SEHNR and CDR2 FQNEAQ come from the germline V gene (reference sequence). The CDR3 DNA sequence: TGTGCCAGCAGTCTGAGCCCGGCGACGCTTGGTTGGCAGTTCTTC. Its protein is CASSLSPATLGWQFF.

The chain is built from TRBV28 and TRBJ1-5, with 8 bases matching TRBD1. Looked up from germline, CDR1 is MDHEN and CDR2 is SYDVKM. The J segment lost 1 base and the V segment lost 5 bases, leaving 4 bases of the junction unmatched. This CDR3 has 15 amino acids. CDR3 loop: CASSRTGSSNQPQHF. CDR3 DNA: TGTGCCAGCAGTCGGACAGGGAGCAGCAATCAGCCCCAGCATTTT.

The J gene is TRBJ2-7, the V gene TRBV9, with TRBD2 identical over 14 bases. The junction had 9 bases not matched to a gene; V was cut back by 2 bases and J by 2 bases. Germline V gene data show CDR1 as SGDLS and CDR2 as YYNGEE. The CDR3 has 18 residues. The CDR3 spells CASSVTSGGAIVPYEQYF. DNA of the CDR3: TGTGCCAGCAGCGTGACTAGCGGGGGGGCGATCGTTCCCTACGAGCAGTACTTC.

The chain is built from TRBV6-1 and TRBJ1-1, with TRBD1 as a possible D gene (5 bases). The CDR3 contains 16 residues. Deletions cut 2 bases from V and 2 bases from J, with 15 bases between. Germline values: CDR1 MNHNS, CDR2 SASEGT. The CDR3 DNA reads TGTGCCAGCAGTGAACCCCAGTGGGGGGTCAACACTGAAGCTTTCTTT. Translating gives CASSEPQWGVNTEAFF.

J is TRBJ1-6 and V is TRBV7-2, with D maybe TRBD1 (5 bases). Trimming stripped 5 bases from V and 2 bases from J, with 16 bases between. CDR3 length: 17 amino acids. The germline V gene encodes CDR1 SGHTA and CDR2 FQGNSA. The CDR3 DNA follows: TGTGCCAGCAGCCCAGGGCAGCACGGAACCTATAATTCACCCCTCCACTTT. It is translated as CASSPGQHGTYNSPLHF.

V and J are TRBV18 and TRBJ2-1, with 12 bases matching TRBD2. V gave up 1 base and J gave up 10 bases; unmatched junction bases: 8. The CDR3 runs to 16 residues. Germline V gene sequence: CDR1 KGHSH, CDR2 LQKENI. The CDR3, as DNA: TGTGCCAGCTCACCACGATCTAGCGGGGGGGCCAAGGAGCAGTTCTTC. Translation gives CASSPRSSGGAKEQFF. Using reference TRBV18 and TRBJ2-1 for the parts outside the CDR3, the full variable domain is NAGVMQNPRHLVRRRGQEARLRCSPMKGHSHVYWYRQLPEEGLKFMVYLQKENIIDESGMPKERFSAEFPKEGPSILRIQQVVRGDSAAYFCASSPRSSGGAKEQFFGPGTRLTVL.

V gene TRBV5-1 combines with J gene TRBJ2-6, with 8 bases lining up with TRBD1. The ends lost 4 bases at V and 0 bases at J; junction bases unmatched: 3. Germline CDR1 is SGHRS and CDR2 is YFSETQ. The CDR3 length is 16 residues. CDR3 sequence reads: CASSPTGGSGANVLTF. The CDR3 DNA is TGCGCCAGCAGCCCTACAGGGGGCTCTGGGGCCAACGTCCTGACTTTC.

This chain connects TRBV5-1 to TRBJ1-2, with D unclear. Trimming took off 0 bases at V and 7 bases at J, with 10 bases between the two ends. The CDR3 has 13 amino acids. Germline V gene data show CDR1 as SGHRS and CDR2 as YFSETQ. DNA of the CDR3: TGCGCCAGCAGCTTGGATTGGACCCTTGGCTACACCTTC. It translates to CASSLDWTLGYTF.

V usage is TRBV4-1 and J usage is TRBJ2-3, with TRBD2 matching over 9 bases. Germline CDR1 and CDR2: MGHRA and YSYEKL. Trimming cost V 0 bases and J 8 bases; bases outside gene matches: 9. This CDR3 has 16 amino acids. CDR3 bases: TGCGCCAGCAGCCAAGACTTAGCGGGGGCCCCCGGTACGCAGTATTTT. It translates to CASSQDLAGAPGTQYF.

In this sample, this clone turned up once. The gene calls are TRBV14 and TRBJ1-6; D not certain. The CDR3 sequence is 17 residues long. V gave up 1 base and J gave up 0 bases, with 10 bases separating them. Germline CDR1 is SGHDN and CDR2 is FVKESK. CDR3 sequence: CASSQGPVSSYNSPLHF. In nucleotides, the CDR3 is TGTGCCAGCAGCCAAGGACCGGTGAGCTCCTATAATTCACCCCTCCACTTT.

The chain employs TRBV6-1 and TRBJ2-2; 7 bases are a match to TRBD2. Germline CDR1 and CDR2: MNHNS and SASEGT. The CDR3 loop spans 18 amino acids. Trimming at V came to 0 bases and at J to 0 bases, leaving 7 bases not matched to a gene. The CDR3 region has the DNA TGTGCCAGCAGTGAAGCGCTTCTTGGGGGGGCGAACACCGGGGAGCTGTTTTTT. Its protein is CASSEALLGGANTGELFF.

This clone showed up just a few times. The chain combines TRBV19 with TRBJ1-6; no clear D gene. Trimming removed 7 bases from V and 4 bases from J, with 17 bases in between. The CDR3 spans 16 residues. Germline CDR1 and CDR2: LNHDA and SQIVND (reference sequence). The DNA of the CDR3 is TGTGCCAGTAAAACAGAACGTCTCTCTTATAATTCACCCCTCCACTTT. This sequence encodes CASKTERLSYNSPLHF.

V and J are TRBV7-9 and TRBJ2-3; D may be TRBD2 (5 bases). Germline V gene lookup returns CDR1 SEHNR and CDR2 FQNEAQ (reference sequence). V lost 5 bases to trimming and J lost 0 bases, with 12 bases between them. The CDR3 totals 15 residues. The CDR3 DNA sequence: TGTGCCAGCAGCCTCGGGGTATCTAGCACAGATACGCAGTATTTT. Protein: CASSLGVSSTDTQYF.

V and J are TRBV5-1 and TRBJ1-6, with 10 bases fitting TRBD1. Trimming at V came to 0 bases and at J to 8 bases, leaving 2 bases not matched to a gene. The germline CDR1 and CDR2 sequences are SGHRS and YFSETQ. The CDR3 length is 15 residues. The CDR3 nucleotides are TGCGCCAGCAGCTTGGGGGGGACAGGGGATTCACCCCTCCACTTT. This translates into CASSLGGTGDSPLHF.

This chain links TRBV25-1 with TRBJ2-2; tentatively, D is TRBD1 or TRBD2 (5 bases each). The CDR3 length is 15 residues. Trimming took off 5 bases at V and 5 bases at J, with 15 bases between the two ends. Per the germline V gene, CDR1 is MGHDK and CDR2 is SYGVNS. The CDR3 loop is CASSPGTLGTGELFF. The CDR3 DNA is TGTGCCAGCAGTCCCGGGACGCTTGGGACCGGGGAGCTGTTTTTT.